One and the same sample provided the 6 T cell receptor beta chains below, sequenced in a study of human T cells and chemical hapten exposure. Specified time point: patch test 2, 6 weeks after DPC sensitization. Documented treatment: therapeutic diphenylcyclopropenone sensitization with weekly scalp DPC. Using its own MiXCR run on the RACE reads, TCRdb lists one record per CDR3 protein. Here the sample spans approximately 84,000 distinct CDR3 sequences, around a tenth being singletons. Source: whole blood, taken in connection with sensitization to the hapten diphenylcyclopropenone (DPC). These receptor sequences come from a man between 18 and 29 years old with alopecia areata. Some clones in this sample may be carry-over from other donors' samples.

The table lists this clonotype with a few counts. This chain connects TRBV6-5 to TRBJ1-6; D perhaps matches TRBD1 (5 bases). Germline V gene sequence: CDR1 MNHEY, CDR2 SVGAGI. Between the trimmed V and J ends, which lost 6 bases and 4 bases, there was a span of 16 bases. The CDR3 extends over 16 amino acids. CDR3 in DNA: TGTGCCAGCAGCCCAGAGGGGTCTTCGTATAATTCACCCCTCCACTTT. Its translation is CASSPEGSSYNSPLHF.

There are many counts of this clonotype. The chain is built from TRBV20-1 and TRBJ2-7; TRBD1 matches 7 bases. CDR1 and CDR2 (germline): DFQATT, SNEGSKA (reference sequence). J gave up 3 bases and V 5 bases, and 16 bases lay outside the gene matches. The CDR3 has 16 amino acids. CDR3 loop: CSAGGQDPSKIYEQYF. The CDR3 DNA sequence: TGCAGTGCTGGAGGACAGGACCCCTCCAAGATCTACGAGCAGTACTTC.

This chain uses TRBV28 with TRBJ2-5; no clear D gene. V lost 6 bases, J lost 0 bases, and 20 bases lay in between. CDR1 is MDHEN and CDR2 is SYDVKM in the germline V gene. The CDR3 extends over 17 amino acids. The CDR3 loop reads CASSQETTHKYQETQYF. The DNA for the CDR3 is TGTGCCAGCAGCCAAGAAACGACTCACAAGTACCAAGAGACCCAGTACTTC.

There are many counts of this clonotype. The V and J genes are TRBV7-9 and TRBJ1-1; D perhaps matches TRBD1 (5 bases). The ends were cut back, 1 base at V and 3 bases at J, with 12 bases in the middle. The CDR3 consists of 15 residues. In germline, CDR1 is SEHNR, CDR2 FQNEAQ (reference sequence). CDR3 amino acids: CASSLVDSGDTEAFF. The CDR3 DNA reads as TGTGCCAGCAGCTTAGTTGACAGTGGGGACACTGAAGCTTTCTTT.

This clonotype was counted many times. The V call is TRBV29-1, the J call TRBJ2-3; 13 bases match TRBD2. After removal of 5 bases from V and 0 bases from J, the junction contained 11 bases not matched to a gene. In germline, CDR1 is SQVTM, CDR2 ANQGSEA. The CDR3 totals 18 residues. The CDR3 spells CSVRRLAGGSTSTDTQYF. In nucleotides, the CDR3 is TGCAGCGTTCGGCGACTAGCGGGGGGTTCCACTAGCACAGATACGCAGTATTTT.

V gene TRBV6-6 combines with J gene TRBJ1-2; D is perhaps TRBD1 (5 bases). The ends were cut back, 2 bases at V and 2 bases at J, with 12 bases in the middle. CDR3 length: 15 amino acids. CDR1 MNHNY and CDR2 SVGAGI come from the germline V gene (reference sequence). The CDR3 reads CASSYGTGANYGYTF. The CDR3 DNA follows: TGTGCCAGCAGTTACGGTACCGGGGCCAACTATGGCTACACCTTC.